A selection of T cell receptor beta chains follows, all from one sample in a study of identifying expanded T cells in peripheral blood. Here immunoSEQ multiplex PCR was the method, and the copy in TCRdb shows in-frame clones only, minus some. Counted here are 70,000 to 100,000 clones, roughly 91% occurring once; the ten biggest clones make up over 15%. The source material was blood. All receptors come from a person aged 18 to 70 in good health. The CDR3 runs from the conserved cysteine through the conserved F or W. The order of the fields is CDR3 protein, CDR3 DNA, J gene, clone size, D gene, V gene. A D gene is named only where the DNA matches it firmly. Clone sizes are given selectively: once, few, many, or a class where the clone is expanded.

CASTPGGHTIYF	TGTGCCAGCACCCCGGGGGGGCACACCATATATTTT	TRBJ1-3	.	.	TRBV7-6
CASSKNKGSMNTEAFF	TGTGCCAGTAGTAAAAACAAGGGAAGTATGAACACTGAAGCTTTCTTT	TRBJ1-1	.	.	TRBV19
CASTRREELFF	TGTGCCAGCACCCGTCGAGAGGAGCTGTTTTTT	TRBJ2-2	.	.	TRBV13
CAIRQGVNYGYTF	TGTGCCATCCGGCAGGGTGTCAACTATGGCTACACCTTC	TRBJ1-2	.	.	TRBV10-3
CSGAGVDGYTF	TGCAGCGGGGCAGGGGTCGATGGCTACACCTTC	TRBJ1-2	.	.	TRBV29-1
CASSFWDQPQHF	TGTGCCAGCAGTTTTTGGGATCAGCCCCAGCATTTT	TRBJ1-5	.	.	TRBV28
CASNDRAGVYGYTF	TGTGCCAGTAACGACAGGGCCGGGGTATATGGCTACACCTTC	TRBJ1-2	.	TRBD1	TRBV19
CASSVGRGLSDTQYF	TGTGCCAGCAGCGTGGGCAGGGGGCTTTCAGATACGCAGTATTTT	TRBJ2-3	once	TRBD1	TRBV9
CASSPVGAGAGETQYF	TGTGCCAGCAGCCCTGTCGGGGCGGGGGCTGGTGAGACCCAGTACTTC	TRBJ2-5	.	.	TRBV5-6
CASSAGETQYF	TGTGCCAGCAGCGCAGGAGAGACCCAGTACTTC	TRBJ2-5	once	.	TRBV4-2
CASSLRDALFETQYF	TGTGCCAGTAGCCTTCGGGACGCCTTATTTGAGACCCAGTACTTC	TRBJ2-5	.	.	TRBV19
CASSVQGAYNEQFF	TGTGCCAGCAGCGTCCAGGGAGCCTACAATGAGCAGTTCTTC	TRBJ2-1	.	.	TRBV9
CASSVGSTGNTDTQYF	TGTGCCAGCAGCGTGGGTTCGACAGGGAACACAGATACGCAGTATTTT	TRBJ2-3	.	TRBD1	TRBV9
CASIMGGTTYEQYF	TGTGCCAGCATCATGGGCGGAACGACCTACGAGCAGTACTTC	TRBJ2-7	.	.	TRBV28
CASSILRGATNEKLFF	TGTGCCAGCAGCATATTGCGGGGCGCAACTAATGAAAAACTGTTTTTT	TRBJ1-4	.	.	TRBV7-9
CASSLDGSSGGLSQETQYF	TGCGCCAGCAGCTTGGACGGGTCTAGCGGGGGACTCTCACAAGAGACCCAGTACTTC	TRBJ2-5	.	TRBD2	TRBV5-1
CASSPRGAGGPVNEQFF	TGTGCCAGCAGTCCAAGGGGGGCCGGGGGGCCGGTCAATGAGCAGTTCTTC	TRBJ2-1	.	.	TRBV7-2
CASSLGGREQYF	TGCGCCAGCTCCTTAGGGGGGAGAGAGCAGTACTTC	TRBJ2-7	.	.	TRBV5-1
CASSQIGYSEQYF	TGTGCCAGCAGCCAAATAGGGTATAGCGAGCAGTACTTC	TRBJ2-7	.	.	TRBV14
CATSRDASTGRDDTEAFF	TGTGCCACCAGCAGAGATGCGTCGACAGGGAGGGACGACACTGAAGCTTTCTTT	TRBJ1-1	.	TRBD1	TRBV15
CASSLVGGRNNQPQHF	TGTGCCAGCAGCTTAGTTGGAGGGAGGAACAATCAGCCCCAGCATTTT	TRBJ1-5	.	.	TRBV7-2
CASSHAGGNEQFF	TGTGCCAGCAGCCACGCGGGGGGGAATGAGCAGTTCTTC	TRBJ2-1	.	TRBD2	TRBV7-8
CASSLGRHSNQPQHF	TGTGCCAGCAGCTTAGGGCGGCATAGCAATCAGCCCCAGCATTTT	TRBJ1-5	.	.	TRBV11-2
CASSHTGARSYEQYF	TGCGCCAGCAGCCACACAGGGGCCCGTTCCTACGAGCAGTACTTC	TRBJ2-7	.	TRBD1	TRBV5-1
CASSQGEGGWPFF	TGTGCCAGCAGCCAAGGTGAGGGGGGGTGGCCTTTCTTT	TRBJ1-1	once	.	TRBV4-2
CASSYSGGRTDTQYF	TGTGCCAGCAGTTACTCTGGGGGTCGCACAGATACGCAGTATTTT	TRBJ2-3	once	.	TRBV6-5
CASSFGRGAQEQFF	TGTGCCAGCAGCTTTGGGCGGGGGGCCCAGGAGCAGTTCTTC	TRBJ2-1	once	TRBD2	TRBV5-6
CASSRGQGTGETQYF	TGCGCCAGCAGCCGGGGACAGGGGACAGGAGAGACCCAGTACTTC	TRBJ2-5	.	TRBD1	TRBV4-3